Here is one T cell receptor (beta chain) with its context. Which antigen it targets is not known. Per-base qualities were not stored, and no clone one base away is much larger. This record comes from a study of shared clonotypes between healthy human individuals (dated by TCRdb to about 2020). Context from the whole study: The cohort included three men and a couple of women between 18 and 49 years of age. To estimate repertoire size and how much clonotypes are shared between individuals, the study performed deep sequencing of blood TCR repertoires from a handful of healthy adults. To increase sequencing depth and limit assay-specific biases, different laboratories used diverse techniques to prepare libraries and sequence TCR repertoires. Each donor's leukapheresis produced roughly between roughly 0.9 and 9 billion PBMCs. Overall results and qualifications from the work: Sampling was restricted to blood, and TCR repertoires in tissues likely differ from the TCR repertoires found in blood. Pairwise subsampling led to the expectation that sequencing depth would affect the degree of clonotype sharing among donors. Because the study included a small number of donors, the genetic and exposure-history diversity represented was limited.

Measured from the cysteine to the phenylalanine, the CDR3 is 16 residues long. Here the CDR3 DNA is all that survives: 48 bases in frame from base 1. Trimming costs V 1 base and J 0 bases, and their ends lie 11 bases apart. According to the germline V gene, CDR1 reads SGHRS and CDR2 reads YFSETQ. The donors were healthy, HIV-negative adults with no recently reported acute infections or vaccinations. Every donor was a Caucasian adult residing in Nashville, Tennessee, USA. For unsorted samples, about 90 million PBMCs were counted, and genomic DNA was extracted using the QIAamp DNA Blood Mini kit. After blood collection by leukapheresis, PBMCs were isolated using Ficoll-Histopaque density gradient centrifugation and then cryopreserved in the vapor phase of liquid nitrogen. TCR CDR3 regions were amplified from genomic DNA by multiplex PCR using the deep immunoSEQ assay. For each cell subset, the extracted genomic DNA was distributed evenly across all wells of several immunoSEQ 96-well plates, and each plate served as one replicate. For unsorted PBMC, 300 to 350 ng genomic DNA, equal to approximately 30,000 T cell genomes, was loaded into each replicate PCR. Unsorted PBMC genomic DNA was sequenced across ten immunoSEQ deep assay plates. Purified libraries were measured with a Qubit 3.0 fluorometer, size-checked on a Bioanalyzer 2100, and measured again with the KAPA Library Quantification kit. Every immunoSEQ 96-well plate was sequenced on a dedicated single-read 150-cycle Illumina NextSeq 550 flow cell. The published analysis was carried out like this. The immunoSEQ output contained only junctional sequences without quality scores, so filtering could not match that applied to full-length reads. To assign V/J genes and CDR3, sequences were annotated against IMGT germline references using PyIR, a Python wrapper for IgBLAST v1.9. Any read was removed if the V/J assignment was weak (E-value above 1e-6), the CDR3 was missing, or the read contained stop codons, out-of-frame junctions, or ambiguous translated residues. V3J clonotypes were defined as sequences sharing an identical inferred V gene, J gene, and CDR3 amino acid sequence. The percentage overlap between two repertoires was calculated by dividing the number of shared unique clonotypes by the size of the smaller repertoire. Three approaches were used to assess repertoire richness: RTK rarefaction, the Chao1 estimator, and Recon v2.1 estimates of unobserved clonotypes. TCRdb took this table from immuneACCESS and kept in-frame rearrangements with V and J called. Such tables lack part of the clones; where checked against another copy, unresolved V genes explain under half of the gap, and the rest is unexplained. V, J and clone size reflect that table, while D and trimming were determined from the DNA. The sample table records about 490,000 clones; 76% of these occur just once. The leading ten clones occupy 10% to 15% of the sample.

This receptor chain uses TRBV5-1 and TRBJ1-3; the D gene lacks a confident call. This sequence was found in a woman in her thirties or forties in good health. Some clones in this sample may be carry-over from other donors' samples. The specimen sequenced was PBMCs. At the DNA level, the sequence is TGCGCCAGCAGCTTGCTTACGGGAGGCTCTGGAAACACCATATATTTT. It codes for CASSLLTGGSGNTIYF.